These T cell receptor beta chains were read from a single sample in a study of blood T cell repertoires in COVID-19. Measured with immunoSEQ multiplex PCR; TCRdb has only the in-frame clones, and not every one. Of about 230,000 clones in the sample, roughly 84% were seen once. Sequencing was done on a sample of peripheral blood. These TCRs come from a man between 35 and 55 years old with acute or convalescent COVID-19. The CDR3 runs from the conserved cysteine through the conserved F or W. The order of the fields is clone size, D gene, J gene, V gene, CDR3 protein, CDR3 DNA. A D gene is named only where the DNA matches it firmly. The size of a clone is reported for some rows only, either as once, few or many, or as a class for expanded clones.

size: once; D: .; J: TRBJ2-1; V: TRBV19; CDR3: CASSIRASFEQFF; DNA: TGTGCCAGTAGTATAAGGGCTAGCTTTGAGCAGTTCTTC
size: .; D: .; J: TRBJ1-2; V: TRBV5-1; CDR3: CASSLAKGVLDGYTF; DNA: TGCGCCAGCAGCTTGGCCAAGGGAGTCTTAGATGGCTACACCTTC
size: once; D: .; J: TRBJ2-4; V: TRBV30; CDR3: CAWSVWQGAKNIQYF; DNA: TGTGCCTGGAGCGTCTGGCAGGGGGCCAAAAACATTCAGTACTTC
size: .; D: .; J: TRBJ2-5; V: TRBV7-2; CDR3: CASSRRGGEGETQYF; DNA: TGTGCCAGCAGCCGGAGAGGGGGGGAGGGAGAGACCCAGTACTTC
size: few; D: .; J: TRBJ1-1; V: TRBV5-1; CDR3: CASSLGLGTYTEAFF; DNA: TGCGCCAGCAGCTTGGGGTTAGGGACTTACACTGAAGCTTTCTTT
size: .; D: .; J: TRBJ1-5; V: TRBV5-1; CDR3: CASSLERDQPQHF; DNA: TGCGCCAGCAGCTTGGAAAGAGATCAGCCCCAGCATTTT
size: .; D: .; J: TRBJ2-1; V: TRBV5-1; CDR3: CASSLRGSYNEQFF; DNA: TGCGCCAGCAGCTTGAGGGGCTCCTACAATGAGCAGTTCTTC
size: few; D: .; J: TRBJ2-1; V: TRBV11-2; CDR3: CASSELINNEQFF; DNA: TGTGCCAGCAGCGAACTTATTAACAATGAGCAGTTCTTC
size: once; D: TRBD1; J: TRBJ2-3; V: TRBV6-5; CDR3: CASRQGQGGDTQYF; DNA: TGTGCCAGCAGGCAGGGACAGGGTGGAGATACGCAGTATTTT
size: .; D: .; J: TRBJ1-1; V: TRBV14; CDR3: CASSPDWMNTEAFF; DNA: TGTGCCAGCAGTCCGGACTGGATGAACACTGAAGCTTTCTTT
size: few; D: TRBD2; J: TRBJ2-7; V: TRBV3-1/TRBV3-2; CDR3: CASSQDLLAGDTEQYF; DNA: TGTGCCAGCAGCCAGGATCTACTAGCGGGAGATACCGAGCAGTACTTC
size: once; D: .; J: TRBJ1-2; V: TRBV19; CDR3: CASSATGNYGYTF; DNA: TGTGCCAGCTCCGCGACAGGAAACTATGGCTACACCTTC
size: .; D: .; J: TRBJ1-3; V: TRBV7-9; CDR3: CASSPGQSASGNTIYF; DNA: TGTGCCAGCAGCCCCGGTCAGAGCGCCTCTGGAAACACCATATATTTT
size: .; D: .; J: TRBJ1-2; V: TRBV12-3/TRBV12-4; CDR3: CASVTTTNYGYTF; DNA: TGTGCCAGCGTCACGACAACTAACTATGGCTACACCTTC
size: .; D: .; J: TRBJ1-2; V: TRBV25-1; CDR3: CASSESVRGGYTF; DNA: TGTGCCAGCAGTGAATCTGTAAGAGGGGGCTACACCTTC
size: .; D: .; J: TRBJ2-5; V: TRBV18; CDR3: CASSPAGQETQYF; DNA: TGTGCCAGCTCACCGGCGGGGCAAGAGACCCAGTACTTC
size: .; D: .; J: TRBJ2-2; V: TRBV11-2; CDR3: CASSSLGELFF; DNA: TGTGCCAGCAGTTCTTTGGGGGAGCTGTTTTTT
size: .; D: .; J: TRBJ1-5; V: TRBV18; CDR3: CASSPLLSNQPQHF; DNA: TGTGCCAGCTCACCACTTCTTAGCAATCAGCCCCAGCATTTT